The 17 T cell receptor beta chains below were found in one sample sequenced in a study of blood T cell repertoires in COVID-19. Repertoires were generated with immunoSEQ multiplex PCR, while TCRdb's copy carries only in-frame clones and drops some. This table has about 65,000 clones, over 85% appearing once. Sequenced sample: peripheral blood. The receptors derive from a man aged 65 to 79 with active COVID-19.

The chain combines TRBV6-5 with TRBJ1-3, with TRBD1 identical over 7 bases. The V and J ends lost 6 bases and 4 bases, in that order; junction bases with no gene match: 6. This CDR3 has 14 residues. Looked up from germline, CDR1 is MNHEY and CDR2 is SVGAGI. The DNA of the CDR3 is TGTGCCAGCAGCAGGGACAGTTACGGAAACACCATATATTTT. Its protein is CASSRDSYGNTIYF.

The chain has TRBV6-6 and TRBJ2-7, with 7 bases aligning to TRBD2. Trimming at V came to 6 bases and at J to 4 bases, leaving 0 bases not matched to a gene. The CDR3 runs 11 residues. CDR1 and CDR2 from the germline V gene are MNHNY and SVGAGI (reference sequence). This CDR3 is CASRGGYEQYF. The CDR3 bases are TGTGCCAGCAGGGGGGGGTACGAGCAGTACTTC.

The chain is built from TRBV18 and TRBJ2-3; 12 bases align to TRBD2. V lost 3 bases and J lost 3; bases outside the gene matches: 10. The CDR3 extends over 18 amino acids. Germline lookup yields CDR1 KGHSH and CDR2 LQKENI. The CDR3 is CASSPNLAGGLWTDTQYF. The CDR3 coding sequence is TGTGCCAGCTCACCGAACCTAGCGGGGGGGCTTTGGACAGATACGCAGTATTTT.

The rearrangement joins TRBV5-1 to TRBJ2-1; the match to TRBD2 covers 8 bases. The CDR3 consists of 15 residues. The V gene end was trimmed by 7 bases and the J gene end by 9 bases; junction bases not matched to a gene: 15. From germline, CDR1 is SGHRS and CDR2 YFSETQ. The CDR3 region has the DNA TGCGCCAGCGACCTCGGGAGGGGGGTTTTTGGTGAGCAGTTCTTC. Translated: CASDLGRGVFGEQFF.

The chain couples TRBV19 to TRBJ2-6; D remains ambiguous. Germline-derived CDR1 and CDR2 are LNHDA and SQIVND (reference sequence). The V end was cut by 5 bases, the J end by 2 bases, with 7 bases between. The CDR3 loop spans 14 amino acids. CDR3 loop: CASSVRAGANVLTF. For the CDR3, the DNA is TGTGCCAGTAGTGTCCGGGCTGGGGCCAACGTCCTGACTTTC.

The chain is built from TRBV11-3 and TRBJ2-1, with D uncertain. V shed 5 bases and J shed 9 bases, with 8 bases lying between them. From germline, CDR1 is SGHNT and CDR2 YENEEA. The CDR3 has 11 amino acids. The CDR3 nucleotides read TGTGCCAGCAGCCCGCACGGTGAGCAGTTCTTC. Encoded protein: CASSPHGEQFF.

The chain employs TRBV5-4 and TRBJ2-1; 10 bases are a match to TRBD2. The CDR3 sequence is 15 residues long. J gave up 5 bases and V 4 bases, and 6 bases lay outside the gene matches. CDR1 is SGHNT, CDR2 YYREEE, per germline (reference sequence). The DNA for the CDR3 is TGTGCCAGCAGCCGTTCACTAGCGGGGCACAATGAGCAGTTCTTC. Translating it yields CASSRSLAGHNEQFF.

This chain joins TRBV6-5 and TRBJ2-1, with 8 bases fitting TRBD2. With 2 bases clipped from V and 7 bases from J, the junction kept 4 bases outside the gene matches. This CDR3 region has 14 residues. The germline gives CDR1 MNHEY, CDR2 SVGAGI. CDR3 sequence reads: CASSYRGGENEQFF. DNA of the CDR3: TGTGCCAGCAGTTACCGGGGGGGCGAGAATGAGCAGTTCTTC.

This chain connects TRBV5-1 to TRBJ1-1; TRBD1 matches 9 bases. Germline CDR1 reads SGHRS; CDR2 reads YFSETQ. This CDR3 region has 14 residues. J was trimmed by 8 bases and V by 2 bases; bases with no gene match: 7. This CDR3 reads CASSLDGTGREAFF. Here the CDR3 DNA reads TGCGCCAGCAGCTTAGACGGGACAGGGCGAGAAGCTTTCTTT.

V and J are TRBV6-6 and TRBJ1-5, with 8 bases identical to TRBD1. Germline lookup yields CDR1 MNHNY and CDR2 SVGAGI (reference sequence). The CDR3 loop spans 15 amino acids. V gave up 7 bases and J gave up 0 bases; unmatched junction bases: 5. The CDR3 coding sequence is TGTGCCAGCAACTCAGGGGGCCATAGCAATCAGCCCCAGCATTTT. Encoded protein: CASNSGGHSNQPQHF.

V usage is TRBV6-2 or TRBV6-3 and J usage is TRBJ2-1; 11 bases are shared with TRBD2. The ends lost 2 bases at V and 3 bases at J; junction bases unmatched: 0. Germline V lookup: CDR1 MNHEY, CDR2 SVGEGT. CDR3 length: 15 residues. The DNA of the CDR3 is TGTGCCAGCAGTTACACTAGCGGGGGCTACAATGAGCAGTTCTTC. It yields the protein CASSYTSGGYNEQFF.

V usage is TRBV29-1 and J usage is TRBJ2-1; 8 bases line up with TRBD1. This CDR3 contains 13 residues. V was pared by 3 bases and J by 7 bases, with 5 bases of the junction left unmatched. The V gene's germline CDR1 is SQVTM and CDR2 ANQGSEA. CDR3 sequence (DNA): TGCAGCGTTGATAGGACAGGGTCTAATGAGCAGTTCTTC. This gives the protein CSVDRTGSNEQFF.

J is TRBJ2-2 and V is TRBV27; TRBD1 is a possible D gene (6 bases). CDR3 length equals 16 residues. The V gene lost 0 bases and the J gene lost 2 bases, with 10 bases spanning the gap. The germline gives CDR1 MNHEY, CDR2 SMNVEV (reference sequence). CDR3 amino acids: CASSLSNRVNTGELFF. The CDR3 region has the DNA TGTGCCAGCAGTTTATCAAACAGGGTAAACACCGGGGAGCTGTTTTTT.

The rearrangement links TRBV6-5 to TRBJ1-2, with TRBD1 identical over 7 bases. CDR1 and CDR2 from the germline V gene are MNHEY and SVGAGI. CDR3 size: 13 residues. V dropped 5 bases and J dropped 11; count of bases not matched to a gene: 11. The CDR3 region is CASSRTGPDIYTF. Written as DNA, the CDR3 is TGTGCCAGCAGTCGGACAGGACCTGATATATACACCTTC.

The chain combines TRBV7-9 with TRBJ2-6; D perhaps matches TRBD2 (6 bases). The CDR3 extends over 15 amino acids. The germline gives CDR1 SEHNR, CDR2 FQNEAQ (reference sequence). Trimming took 1 base from V and 2 from J, leaving 6 bases between them. CDR3 residues: CASSLGGAGANVLTF. The CDR3, as DNA: TGTGCCAGCAGCTTAGGCGGGGCTGGGGCCAACGTCCTGACTTTC.

Turning to this clone: A junction end diverges from the germline sequence, so it may reflect a read error. This sequence joins TRBV15 and TRBJ2-5; TRBD2 aligns across 7 bases. This CDR3 is built from 18 residues. Germline V lookup: CDR1 LNHNV, CDR2 YYDKDF (reference sequence). DNA for the CDR3: TGTGCCACCAGCCGAGATTGGGAGGGCGGGGTGTTGTCAGAGACCCAGTACTTC. Translation: CATSRDWEGGVLSETQYF.

V usage is TRBV3-1 (or the pseudogene TRBV3-2) and J usage is TRBJ2-3; 11 nucleotides match TRBD2. V was clipped by 4 bases and J by 6 bases; unmatched bases: 6. In germline, CDR1 is LGHDT, CDR2 YNNKEL (reference sequence). The CDR3 loop spans 15 amino acids. CDR3 coding DNA: TGTGCCAGCAGCCTTAGCGGGGGGGCCCCGGATACGCAGTATTTT. It translates to CASSLSGGAPDTQYF.